These 15 T cell receptor beta chains share one sample of origin, sequenced in a study of blood T cell repertoires in COVID-19. The data were produced by immunoSEQ multiplex PCR, yet TCRdb's version contains in-frame clones alone and is incomplete. This sample has approximately 200,000 clones, with around 87% found just once. Sequencing was done on a sample of peripheral blood. These receptors were obtained from a man aged 55-75 years who had recovered from COVID-19.

This chain joins TRBV18 and TRBJ1-3, with 7 nucleotides matching TRBD1. V lost 3 bases, J lost 0 bases, and 2 bases stayed unmatched. Germline values: CDR1 KGHSH, CDR2 LQKENI. The CDR3 loop spans 15 amino acids. The CDR3 is CASSPRGSSGNTIYF. The CDR3 region has the DNA TGTGCCAGCTCACCCAGGGGGAGCTCTGGAAACACCATATATTTT.

The rearrangement uses TRBV28 and TRBJ2-7; possibly TRBD1 for D (5 bases). Per the germline V gene, CDR1 is MDHEN and CDR2 is SYDVKM. This CDR3 comprises 12 residues. With 6 bases removed from V and 8 bases from J, the gap between germline ends came to 14 bases. The CDR3 loop reads CASRPNRNQQYF. Here the CDR3 DNA reads TGTGCCAGCAGGCCTAACAGGAACCAGCAGTACTTC.

The rearrangement joins TRBV28 to TRBJ2-1, with D perhaps matching TRBD1 (5 bases). Germline V gene data show CDR1 as MDHEN and CDR2 as SYDVKM. The V gene lost 6 bases and the J gene lost 0 bases, with 15 bases spanning the gap. The CDR3 runs to 16 residues. CDR3 DNA: TGTGCCAGCAGACCTATGGGGCTTCGCTCCTACAATGAGCAGTTCTTC. This gives the protein CASRPMGLRSYNEQFF.

The J gene is TRBJ2-1, the V gene TRBV20-1, with D unresolved. The V end lost 1 base, the J end lost 8 bases, and 6 bases lay between the germline ends. In germline, CDR1 is DFQATT, CDR2 SNEGSKA (reference sequence). The CDR3 runs 11 residues. CDR3 region: CSARVRDEQFF. The CDR3 DNA is TGCAGTGCTAGAGTAAGAGATGAGCAGTTCTTC.

V is TRBV30 and J is TRBJ1-4, with TRBD1 as a possible D gene (6 bases). Germline V gives CDR1 GTSNPN, CDR2 SVGIG (reference sequence). V gave up 7 bases and J gave up 6 bases, with 21 bases separating them. The CDR3 is 15 residues long. The CDR3 sequence: CAFQPQGLGDEKLFF. CDR3 coding DNA: TGTGCCTTCCAACCGCAGGGGTTGGGTGATGAAAAACTGTTTTTT.

The chain employs TRBV28 and TRBJ1-4; no definite D call. From germline, CDR1 is MDHEN and CDR2 SYDVKM. V was pared by 2 bases and J by 0 bases, with 7 bases between. This CDR3 spans 15 amino acids. DNA for the CDR3: TGTGCCAGCAGTTTAATTGGAGCAACTAATGAAAAACTGTTTTTT. Protein: CASSLIGATNEKLFF.

V usage is TRBV14 and J usage is TRBJ2-1; 8 bases are a match to TRBD2. Germline assignment: CDR1 SGHDN and CDR2 FVKESK. There are 14 residues in the CDR3. Losses at the gene ends were 1 base for V and 9 bases for J; bases not matched to a gene: 5. The CDR3 loop reads CASSQAGGPGEQFF. The CDR3 DNA reads TGTGCCAGCAGCCAAGCGGGGGGGCCCGGTGAGCAGTTCTTC. Variable domain in full (rest from reference TRBV14 and TRBJ2-1): EAGVTQFPSHSVIEKGQTVTLRCDPISGHDNLYWYRRVMGKEIKFLLHFVKESKQDESGMPNNRFLAERTGGTYSTLKVQPAELEDSGVYFCASSQAGGPGEQFFGPGTRLTVL.

The chain employs TRBV9 and TRBJ2-2, with 7 bases that match TRBD2. The CDR3 has 15 amino acids. J lost 5 bases, V lost 4 bases, and 8 bases had no gene match. Per germline, CDR1 SGDLS and CDR2 YYNGEE. The DNA of the CDR3 is TGTGCCAGCAGCCCCCAGACTAGCTATACCGGGGAGCTGTTTTTT. Its translation is CASSPQTSYTGELFF. The full variable domain, rest sourced from reference TRBV9 and TRBJ2-2, is DSGVTQTPKHLITATGQRVTLRCSPRSGDLSVYWYQQSLDQGLQFLIQYYNGEERAKGNILERFSAQQFPDLHSELNLSSLELGDSALYFCASSPQTSYTGELFFGEGSRLTVL.

V is TRBV2 and J is TRBJ2-1; 8 bases align to TRBD2. Trimming at V came to 7 bases and at J to 15 bases, leaving 11 bases not matched to a gene. The CDR3 has 12 amino acids. The V gene's germline CDR1 is SNHLY and CDR2 FYNNEI. The CDR3 nucleotides are TGTGCCAGCATGGATAGCGGGATCTCGCCGTTCTTC. Translation: CASMDSGISPFF.

The rearrangement uses TRBV12-3 or TRBV12-4 and TRBJ1-1; D is uncertain. V lost 1 base, J lost 8 bases, and 11 bases lay in between. The CDR3 contains 13 residues. CDR3 amino acids: CASSLVAGWEAFF. For the CDR3, the DNA is TGTGCCAGCAGTTTAGTGGCAGGCTGGGAAGCTTTCTTT.

The gene calls are TRBV6-2 or TRBV6-3 and TRBJ1-5, with a weak D call TRBD1 (6 bases). The germline V and J ends were trimmed by 6 bases and 0 bases, with 15 bases remaining between them. Germline-derived CDR1 and CDR2 are MNHEY and SVGEGT. CDR3 length equals 16 residues. Here the CDR3 DNA reads TGTGCCAGCAGCCGTCACAGGGAAGATAGCAATCAGCCCCAGCATTTT. It codes for CASSRHREDSNQPQHF.

CDR3: CASSPTEDRGPFF. The CDR3 DNA reads TGTGCCAGCAGTCCTACCGAGGACAGGGGGCCGTTCTTT. The chain links TRBV6-5 to TRBJ1-1, with TRBD1 matching over 11 bases. This CDR3 spans 13 amino acids. Germline CDR1 MNHEY, CDR2 SVGAGI. The trim removed 5 bases at V and 14 bases at J, leaving 10 bases unmatched.

The chain employs TRBV6-5 and TRBJ2-3; TRBD2 agrees at 11 bases. The germline gives CDR1 MNHEY, CDR2 SVGAGI. The CDR3 is 16 amino acids. V lost 1 base and J lost 3; bases outside the gene matches: 3. CDR3 nucleotide sequence: TGTGCCAGCAGTTACTTTAGCGGGGGGGCTACAGATACGCAGTATTTT. It yields the protein CASSYFSGGATDTQYF.

The chain has TRBV28 and TRBJ1-2; unclear D gene. In germline, CDR1 is MDHEN, CDR2 SYDVKM. The CDR3 runs 12 residues. The germline V and J ends were trimmed by 7 bases and 8 bases, with 14 bases remaining between them. CDR3 amino acids: CASNLAAAGYTF. DNA of the CDR3: TGTGCCAGCAACCTCGCCGCCGCGGGCTACACCTTC.

This rearrangement joins TRBV7-8 to TRBJ2-7; 10 bases fit TRBD1. CDR3 length equals 16 residues. Looked up from germline, CDR1 is SGHVS and CDR2 is FQNEAQ. V trimming: 2 bases; J trimming: 3 bases; junction bases outside the gene matches: 7. The CDR3 protein is CASSLPTGGALYEQYF. Written as DNA, the CDR3 is TGTGCCAGCAGCTTACCGACAGGGGGCGCGCTCTACGAGCAGTACTTC.